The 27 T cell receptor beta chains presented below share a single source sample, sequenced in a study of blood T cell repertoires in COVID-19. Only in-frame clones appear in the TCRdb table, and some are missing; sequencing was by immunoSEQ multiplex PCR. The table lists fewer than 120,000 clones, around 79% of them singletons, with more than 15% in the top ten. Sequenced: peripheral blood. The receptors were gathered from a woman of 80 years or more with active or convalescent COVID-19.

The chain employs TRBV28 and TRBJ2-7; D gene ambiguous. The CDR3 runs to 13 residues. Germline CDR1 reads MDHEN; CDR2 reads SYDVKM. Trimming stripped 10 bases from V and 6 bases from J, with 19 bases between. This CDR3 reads CATQRPSVGEQYF. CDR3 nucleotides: TGTGCCACCCAGAGACCCAGCGTCGGCGAGCAGTACTTC.

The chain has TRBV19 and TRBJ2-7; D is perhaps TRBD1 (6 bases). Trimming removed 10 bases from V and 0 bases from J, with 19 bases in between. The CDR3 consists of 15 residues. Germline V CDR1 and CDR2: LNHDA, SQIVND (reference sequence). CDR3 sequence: CATGSGTRSSYEQYF. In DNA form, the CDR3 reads TGTGCCACTGGCTCGGGGACAAGATCCTCCTACGAGCAGTACTTC.

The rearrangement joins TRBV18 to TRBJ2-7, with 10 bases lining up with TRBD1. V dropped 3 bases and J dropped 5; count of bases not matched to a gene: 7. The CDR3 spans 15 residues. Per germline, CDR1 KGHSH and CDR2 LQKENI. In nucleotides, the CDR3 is TGTGCCAGCTCACCTCCGGGACAGGGGTACCACGAGCAGTACTTC. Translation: CASSPPGQGYHEQYF.

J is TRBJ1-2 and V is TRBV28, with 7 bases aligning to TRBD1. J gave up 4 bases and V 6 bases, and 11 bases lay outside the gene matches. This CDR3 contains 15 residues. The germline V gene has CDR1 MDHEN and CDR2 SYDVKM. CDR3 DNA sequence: TGTGCCAGCAGAAATCCACAGGGGACCCTCTATGGCTACACCTTC. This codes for CASRNPQGTLYGYTF.

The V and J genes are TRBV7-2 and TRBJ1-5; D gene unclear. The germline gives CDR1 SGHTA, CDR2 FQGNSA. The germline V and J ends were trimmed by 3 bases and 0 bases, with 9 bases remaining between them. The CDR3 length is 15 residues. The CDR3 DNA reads TGTGCCAGCAGCTTTTTTAGCCTTAGCAATCAGCCCCAGCATTTT. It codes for CASSFFSLSNQPQHF.

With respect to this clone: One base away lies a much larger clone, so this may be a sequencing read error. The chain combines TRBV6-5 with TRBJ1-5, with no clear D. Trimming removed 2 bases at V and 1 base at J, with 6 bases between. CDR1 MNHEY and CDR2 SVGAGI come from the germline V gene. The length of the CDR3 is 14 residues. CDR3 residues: CASSYGQSNQPQHF. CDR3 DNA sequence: TGTGCCAGCAGTTACGGGCAGAGCAATCAGCCCCAGCATTTT.

This CDR3 reads CASSLAALGRYNYGYTF. CDR3 nucleotide sequence: TGTGCCAGCAGCTTAGCGGCGTTGGGCAGATATAACTATGGCTACACCTTC. The chain joins TRBV7-2 to TRBJ1-2; D is uncertain. The CDR3 extends over 17 amino acids. V dropped 0 bases and J dropped 1 base, with 15 bases sitting between them. The germline gives CDR1 SGHTA, CDR2 FQGNSA. The complete variable domain, with remaining parts taken from reference TRBV7-2 and TRBJ1-2, reads GAGVSQSPSNKVTEKGKDVELRCDPISGHTALYWYRQSLGQGLEFLIYFQGNSAPDKSGLPSDRFSAERTGGSVSTLTIQRTQQEDSAVYLCASSLAALGRYNYGYTFGSGTRLTVV.

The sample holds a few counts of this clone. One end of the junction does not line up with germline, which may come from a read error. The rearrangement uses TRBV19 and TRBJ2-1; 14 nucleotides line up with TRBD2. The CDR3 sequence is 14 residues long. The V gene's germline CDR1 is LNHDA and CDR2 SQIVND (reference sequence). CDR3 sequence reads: CASSSSGTSGSIVF. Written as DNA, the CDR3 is TGTGCCAGTAGTAGTTCCGGGACTAGCGGGAGTATTGTCTTC.

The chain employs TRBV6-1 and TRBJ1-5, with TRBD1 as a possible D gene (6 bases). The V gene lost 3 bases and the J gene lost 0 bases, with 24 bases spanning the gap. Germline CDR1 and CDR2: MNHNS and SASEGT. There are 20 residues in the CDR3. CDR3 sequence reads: CASSEEAPGHLGYSNQPQHF. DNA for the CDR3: TGTGCCAGCAGTGAGGAGGCCCCGGGACACCTAGGATATAGCAATCAGCCCCAGCATTTT.

Here the CDR3 DNA reads TGTGCCAGCAGCTCCCCGGGGACTGATACGCAGTATTTT. Translated: CASSSPGTDTQYF. This chain connects TRBV7-9 to TRBJ2-3; weak D call: TRBD2 (6 bases). Trimming shortened V by 4 bases and J by 6 bases, and 11 bases separated the two germline ends. This CDR3 contains 13 residues. Germline CDR1 and CDR2: SEHNR and FQNEAQ (reference sequence).

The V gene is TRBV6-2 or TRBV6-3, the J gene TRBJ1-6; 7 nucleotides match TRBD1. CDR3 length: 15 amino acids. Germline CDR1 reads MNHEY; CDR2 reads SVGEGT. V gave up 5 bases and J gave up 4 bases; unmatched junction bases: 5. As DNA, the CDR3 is TGTGCCAGCAGTCCCGGGACAGATTATAATTCACCCCTCCACTTT. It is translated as CASSPGTDYNSPLHF.

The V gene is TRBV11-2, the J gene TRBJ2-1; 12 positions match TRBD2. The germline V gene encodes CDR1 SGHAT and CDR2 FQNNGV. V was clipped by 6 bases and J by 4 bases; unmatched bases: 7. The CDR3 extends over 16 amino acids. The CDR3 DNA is TGTGCCAGCAGAAAAAGTACTAGCGGGAGGTACAATGAGCAGTTCTTC. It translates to CASRKSTSGRYNEQFF.

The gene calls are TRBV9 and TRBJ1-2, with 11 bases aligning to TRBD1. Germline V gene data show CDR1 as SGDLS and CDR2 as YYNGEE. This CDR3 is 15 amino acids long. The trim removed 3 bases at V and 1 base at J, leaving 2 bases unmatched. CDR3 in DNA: TGTGCCAGCAGCGGGACAGGGGGCCATAACTATGGCTACACCTTC. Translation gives CASSGTGGHNYGYTF.

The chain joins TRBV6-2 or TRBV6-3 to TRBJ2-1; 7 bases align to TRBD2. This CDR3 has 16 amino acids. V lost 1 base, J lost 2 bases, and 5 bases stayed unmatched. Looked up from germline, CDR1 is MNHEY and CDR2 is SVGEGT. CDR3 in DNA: TGTGCCAGCAGTTACTGGGACTACGACGCCTACAATGAGCAGTTCTTC. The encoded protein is CASSYWDYDAYNEQFF.

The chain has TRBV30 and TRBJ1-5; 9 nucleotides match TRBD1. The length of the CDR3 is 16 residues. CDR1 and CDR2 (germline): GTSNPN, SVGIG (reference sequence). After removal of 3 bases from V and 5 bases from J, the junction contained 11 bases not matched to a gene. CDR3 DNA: TGTGCCTGGAGCGGCCCGGACAGGGGTGCGCATCAGCCCCAGCATTTT. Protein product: CAWSGPDRGAHQPQHF. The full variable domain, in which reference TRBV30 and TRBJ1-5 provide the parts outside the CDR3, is SQTIHQWPATLVQPVGSPLSLECTVEGTSNPNLYWYRQAAGRGLQLLFYSVGIGQISSEVPQNLSASRPQDRQFILSSKKLLLSDSGFYLCAWSGPDRGAHQPQHFGDGTRLSIL.

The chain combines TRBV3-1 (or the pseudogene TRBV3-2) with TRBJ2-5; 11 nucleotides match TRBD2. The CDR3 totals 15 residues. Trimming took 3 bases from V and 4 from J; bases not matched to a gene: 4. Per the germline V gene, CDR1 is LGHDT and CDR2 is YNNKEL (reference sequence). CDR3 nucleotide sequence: TGTGCCAGCAGCCAGACTAGCGGGATTGCAGAGACCCAGTACTTC. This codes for CASSQTSGIAETQYF.

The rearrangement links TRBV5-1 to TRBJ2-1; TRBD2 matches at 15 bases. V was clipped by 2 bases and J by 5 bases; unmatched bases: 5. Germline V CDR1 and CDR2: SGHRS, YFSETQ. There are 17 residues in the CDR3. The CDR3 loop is CASSFGLAGGFDNEQFF. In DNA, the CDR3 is TGCGCCAGCAGCTTTGGACTAGCGGGAGGGTTCGACAATGAGCAGTTCTTC. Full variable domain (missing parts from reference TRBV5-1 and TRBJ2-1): KAGVTQTPRYLIKTRGQQVTLSCSPISGHRSVSWYQQTPGQGLQFLFEYFSETQRNKGNFPGRFSGRQFSNSRSEMNVSTLELGDSALYLCASSFGLAGGFDNEQFFGPGTRLTVL.

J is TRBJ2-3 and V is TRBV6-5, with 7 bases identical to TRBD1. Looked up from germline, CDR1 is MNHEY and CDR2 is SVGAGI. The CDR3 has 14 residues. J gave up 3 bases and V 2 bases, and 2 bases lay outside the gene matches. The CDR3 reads CASSYRQGTDTQYF. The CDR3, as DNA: TGTGCCAGCAGTTACAGACAGGGAACAGATACGCAGTATTTT.

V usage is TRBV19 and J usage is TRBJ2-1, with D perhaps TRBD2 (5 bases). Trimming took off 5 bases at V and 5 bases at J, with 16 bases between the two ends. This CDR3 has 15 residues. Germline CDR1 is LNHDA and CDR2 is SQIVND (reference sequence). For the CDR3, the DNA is TGTGCCAGTAGTCGTCTATGGGAGAACGACAATGAGCAGTTCTTC. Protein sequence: CASSRLWENDNEQFF.

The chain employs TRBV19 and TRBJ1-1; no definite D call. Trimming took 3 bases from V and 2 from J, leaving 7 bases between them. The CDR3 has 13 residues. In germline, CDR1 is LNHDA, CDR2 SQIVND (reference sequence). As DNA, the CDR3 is TGTGCCAGTAGTATCATACACAACACTGAAGCTTTCTTT. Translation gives CASSIIHNTEAFF.

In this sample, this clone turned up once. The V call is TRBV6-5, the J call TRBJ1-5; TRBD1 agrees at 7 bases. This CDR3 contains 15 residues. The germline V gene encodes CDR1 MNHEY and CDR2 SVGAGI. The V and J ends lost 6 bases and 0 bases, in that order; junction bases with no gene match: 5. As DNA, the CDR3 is TGTGCCAGCAGCAAAACAGGGGATAGCAATCAGCCCCAGCATTTT. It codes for CASSKTGDSNQPQHF.

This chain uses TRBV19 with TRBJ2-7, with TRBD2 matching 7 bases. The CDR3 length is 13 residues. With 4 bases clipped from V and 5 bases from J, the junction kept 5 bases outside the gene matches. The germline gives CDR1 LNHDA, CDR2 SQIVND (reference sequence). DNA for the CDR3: TGTGCCAGTAGTAGGACTAGAGGACACGAGCAGTACTTC. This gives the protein CASSRTRGHEQYF.

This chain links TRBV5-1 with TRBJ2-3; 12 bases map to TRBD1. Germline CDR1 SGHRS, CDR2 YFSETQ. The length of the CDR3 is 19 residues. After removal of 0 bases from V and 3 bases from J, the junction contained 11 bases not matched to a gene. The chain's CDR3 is CASSLDPGQGAGWTDTQYF. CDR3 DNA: TGCGCCAGCAGCTTGGATCCGGGACAGGGGGCCGGTTGGACAGATACGCAGTATTTT.

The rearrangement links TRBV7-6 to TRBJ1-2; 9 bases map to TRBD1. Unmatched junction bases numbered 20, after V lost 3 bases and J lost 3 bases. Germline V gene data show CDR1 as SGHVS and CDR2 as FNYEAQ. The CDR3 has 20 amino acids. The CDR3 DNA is TGTGCCAGCAGCTTCAACCGGGACAGGGTTTTAATTCGGTGGGACTATGGCTACACCTTC. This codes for CASSFNRDRVLIRWDYGYTF.

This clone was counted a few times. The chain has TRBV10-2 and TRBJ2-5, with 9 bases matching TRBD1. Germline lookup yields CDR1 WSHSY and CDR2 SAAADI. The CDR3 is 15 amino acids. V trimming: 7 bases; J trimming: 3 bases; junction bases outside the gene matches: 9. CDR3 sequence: CASKGQTGGKETQYF. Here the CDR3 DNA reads TGCGCCAGCAAAGGGCAAACAGGGGGCAAAGAGACCCAGTACTTC.

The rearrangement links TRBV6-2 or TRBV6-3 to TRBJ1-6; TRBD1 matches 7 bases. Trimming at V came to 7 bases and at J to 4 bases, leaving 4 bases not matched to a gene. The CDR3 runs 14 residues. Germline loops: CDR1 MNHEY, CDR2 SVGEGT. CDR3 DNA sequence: TGTGCCAGCATCCCGGGACAGTATAATTCACCCCTCCACTTT. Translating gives CASIPGQYNSPLHF.

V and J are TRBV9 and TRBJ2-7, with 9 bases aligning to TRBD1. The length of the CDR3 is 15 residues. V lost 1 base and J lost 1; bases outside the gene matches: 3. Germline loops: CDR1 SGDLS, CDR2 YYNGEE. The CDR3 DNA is TGTGCCAGCAGCGTAAGGGACAGGGATTCCTACGAGCAGTACTTC. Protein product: CASSVRDRDSYEQYF.